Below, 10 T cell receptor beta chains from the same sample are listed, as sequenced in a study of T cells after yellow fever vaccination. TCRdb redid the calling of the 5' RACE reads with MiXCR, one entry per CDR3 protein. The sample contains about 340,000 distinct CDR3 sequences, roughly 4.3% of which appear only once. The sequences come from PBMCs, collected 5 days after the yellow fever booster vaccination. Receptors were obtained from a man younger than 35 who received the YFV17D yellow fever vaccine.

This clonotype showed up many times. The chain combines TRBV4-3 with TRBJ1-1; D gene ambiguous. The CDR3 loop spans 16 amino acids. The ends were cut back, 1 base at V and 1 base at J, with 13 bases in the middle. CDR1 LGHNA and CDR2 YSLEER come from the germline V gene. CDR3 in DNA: TGCGCCAGCAGCCAAGCGGCCCACGCGGGGAACACTGAAGCTTTCTTT. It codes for CASSQAAHAGNTEAFF.

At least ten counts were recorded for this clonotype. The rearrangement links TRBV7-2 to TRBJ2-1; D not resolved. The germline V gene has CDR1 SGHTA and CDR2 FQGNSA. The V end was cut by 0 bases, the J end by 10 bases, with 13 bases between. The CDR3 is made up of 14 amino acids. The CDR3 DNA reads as TGTGCCAGCAGCTTAGCTTGGGCCCTAGGGGAGCAGTTCTTC. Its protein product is CASSLAWALGEQFF.

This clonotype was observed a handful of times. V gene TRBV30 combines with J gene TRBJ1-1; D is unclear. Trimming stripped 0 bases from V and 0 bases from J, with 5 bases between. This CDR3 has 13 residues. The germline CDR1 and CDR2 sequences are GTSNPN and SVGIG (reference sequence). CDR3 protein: CAWSVQLNTEAFF. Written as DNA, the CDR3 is TGTGCCTGGAGTGTACAGCTGAACACTGAAGCTTTCTTT.

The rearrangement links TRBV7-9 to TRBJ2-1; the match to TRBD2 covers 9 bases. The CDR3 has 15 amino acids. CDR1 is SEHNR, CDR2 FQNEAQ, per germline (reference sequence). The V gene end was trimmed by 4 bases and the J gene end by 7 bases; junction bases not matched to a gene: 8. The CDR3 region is CASSSSLAGGNEQFF. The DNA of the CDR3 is TGTGCCAGCAGCTCCTCACTGGCGGGGGGGAATGAGCAGTTCTTC.

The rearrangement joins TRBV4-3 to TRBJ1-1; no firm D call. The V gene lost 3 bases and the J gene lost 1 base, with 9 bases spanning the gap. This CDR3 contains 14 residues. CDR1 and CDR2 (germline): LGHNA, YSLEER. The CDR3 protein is CASSQATRNTEAFF. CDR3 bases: TGCGCCAGCAGCCAGGCTACCAGGAACACTGAAGCTTTCTTT.

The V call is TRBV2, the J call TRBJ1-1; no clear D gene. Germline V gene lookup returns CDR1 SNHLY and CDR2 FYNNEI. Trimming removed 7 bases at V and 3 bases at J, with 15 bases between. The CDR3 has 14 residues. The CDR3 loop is CASNAWSADTEAFF. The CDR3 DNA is TGTGCCAGCAACGCTTGGAGTGCCGACACTGAAGCTTTCTTT. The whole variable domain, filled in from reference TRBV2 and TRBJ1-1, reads EPEVTQTPSHQVTQMGQEVILRCVPISNHLYFYWYRQILGQKVEFLVSFYNNEISEKSEIFDDQFSVERPDGSNFTLKIRSTKLEDSAMYFCASNAWSADTEAFFGQGTRLTVV.

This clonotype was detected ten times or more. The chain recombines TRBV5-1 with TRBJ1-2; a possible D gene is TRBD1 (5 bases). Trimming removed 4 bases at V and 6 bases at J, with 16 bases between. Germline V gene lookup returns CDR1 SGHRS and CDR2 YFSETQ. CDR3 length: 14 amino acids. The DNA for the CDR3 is TGCGCCAGCAGCGGACGCCGGGACGGTGATGGCTACACCTTC. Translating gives CASSGRRDGDGYTF.

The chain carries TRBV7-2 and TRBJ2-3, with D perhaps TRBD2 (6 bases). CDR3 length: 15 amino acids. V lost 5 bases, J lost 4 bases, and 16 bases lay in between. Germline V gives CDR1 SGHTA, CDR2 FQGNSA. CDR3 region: CASSARDWGPDTQYF. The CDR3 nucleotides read TGTGCCAGCAGCGCCCGGGACTGGGGACCAGATACGCAGTATTTT. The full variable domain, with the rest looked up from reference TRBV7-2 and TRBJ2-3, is GAGVSQSPSNKVTEKGKDVELRCDPISGHTALYWYRQSLGQGLEFLIYFQGNSAPDKSGLPSDRFSAERTGGSVSTLTIQRTQQEDSAVYLCASSARDWGPDTQYFGPGTRLTVL.

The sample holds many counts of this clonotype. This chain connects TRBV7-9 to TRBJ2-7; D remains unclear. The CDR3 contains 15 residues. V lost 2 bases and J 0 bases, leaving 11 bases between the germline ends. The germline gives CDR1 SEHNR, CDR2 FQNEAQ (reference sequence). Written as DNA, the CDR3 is TGTGCCAGCAGCTTACTACCAGATGTCTCCTACGAGCAGTACTTC. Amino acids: CASSLLPDVSYEQYF.

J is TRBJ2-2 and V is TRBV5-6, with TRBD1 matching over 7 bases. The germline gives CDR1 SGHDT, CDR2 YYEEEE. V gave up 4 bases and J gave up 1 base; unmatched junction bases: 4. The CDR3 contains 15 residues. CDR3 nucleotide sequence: TGTGCCAGCAGCGCGCGGACAGGGAACACCGGGGAGCTGTTTTTT. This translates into CASSARTGNTGELFF.